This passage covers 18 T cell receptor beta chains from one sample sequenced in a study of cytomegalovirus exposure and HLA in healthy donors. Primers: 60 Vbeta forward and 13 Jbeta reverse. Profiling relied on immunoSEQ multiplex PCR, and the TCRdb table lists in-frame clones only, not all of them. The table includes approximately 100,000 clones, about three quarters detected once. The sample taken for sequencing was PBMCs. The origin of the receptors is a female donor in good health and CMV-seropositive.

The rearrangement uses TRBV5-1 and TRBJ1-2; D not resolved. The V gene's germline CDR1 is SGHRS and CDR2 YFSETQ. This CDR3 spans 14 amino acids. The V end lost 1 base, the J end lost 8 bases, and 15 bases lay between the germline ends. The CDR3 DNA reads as TGCGCCAGCAGCTTGTCGGGTATCGGAACGGGCTACACCTTC. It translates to CASSLSGIGTGYTF.

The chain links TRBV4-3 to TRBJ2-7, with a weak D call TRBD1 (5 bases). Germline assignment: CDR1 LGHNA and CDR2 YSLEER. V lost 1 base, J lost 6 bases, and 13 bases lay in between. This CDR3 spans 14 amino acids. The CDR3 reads CASSQGGRSFEQYF. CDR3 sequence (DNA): TGCGCCAGCAGCCAAGGGGGCAGAAGCTTCGAGCAGTACTTC.

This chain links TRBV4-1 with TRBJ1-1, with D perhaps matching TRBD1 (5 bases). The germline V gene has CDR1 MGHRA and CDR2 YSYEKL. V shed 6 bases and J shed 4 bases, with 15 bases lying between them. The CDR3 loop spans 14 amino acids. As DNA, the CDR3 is TGCGCCAGCAGTAAACGGCGGGACGGCACTGAAGCTTTCTTT. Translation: CASSKRRDGTEAFF.

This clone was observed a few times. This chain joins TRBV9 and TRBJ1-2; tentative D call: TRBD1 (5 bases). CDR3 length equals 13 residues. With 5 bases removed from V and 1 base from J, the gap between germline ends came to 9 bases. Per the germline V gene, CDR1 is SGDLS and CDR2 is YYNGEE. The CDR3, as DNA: TGTGCCAGCAGGGCGACAGATAACTATGGCTACACCTTC. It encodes CASRATDNYGYTF.

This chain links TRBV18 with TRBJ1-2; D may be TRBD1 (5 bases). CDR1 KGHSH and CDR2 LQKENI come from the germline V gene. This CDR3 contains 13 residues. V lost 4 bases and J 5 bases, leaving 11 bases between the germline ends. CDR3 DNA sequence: TGTGCCAGCTCACAACAGGTTTATTATGGCTACACCTTC. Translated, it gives CASSQQVYYGYTF.

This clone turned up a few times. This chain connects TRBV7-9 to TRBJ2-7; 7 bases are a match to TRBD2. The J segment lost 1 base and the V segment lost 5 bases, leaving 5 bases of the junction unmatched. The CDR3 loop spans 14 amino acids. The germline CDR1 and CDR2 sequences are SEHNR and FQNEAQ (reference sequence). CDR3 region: CASSPGLPSYEQYF. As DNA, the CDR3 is TGTGCCAGCAGCCCGGGACTACCTTCCTACGAGCAGTACTTC.

The CDR3 region has the DNA TGTGCCAGCAGTGACTGCTTGCGGGAGTTGGCAGATACGCAGTATTTT. This encodes CASSDCLRELADTQYF. This rearrangement joins TRBV6-4 to TRBJ2-3; 7 bases fit TRBD2. Per the germline V gene, CDR1 is MRHNA and CDR2 is SNTAGT. CDR3 length equals 16 residues. The V and J ends lost 1 base and 4 bases, in that order; junction bases with no gene match: 8.

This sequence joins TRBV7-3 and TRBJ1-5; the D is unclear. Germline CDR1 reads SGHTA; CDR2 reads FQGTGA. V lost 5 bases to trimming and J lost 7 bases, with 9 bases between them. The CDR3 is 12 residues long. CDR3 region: CASSPGRQPQHF. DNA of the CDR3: TGTGCCAGCAGCCCCGGTCGGCAGCCCCAGCATTTT.

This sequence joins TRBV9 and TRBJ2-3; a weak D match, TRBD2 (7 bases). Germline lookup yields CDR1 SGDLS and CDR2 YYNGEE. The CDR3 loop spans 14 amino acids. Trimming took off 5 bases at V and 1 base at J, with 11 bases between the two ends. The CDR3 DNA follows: TGTGCCAGCAGTTTAGGGGGGGGCACAGATACGCAGTATTTT. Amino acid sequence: CASSLGGGTDTQYF.

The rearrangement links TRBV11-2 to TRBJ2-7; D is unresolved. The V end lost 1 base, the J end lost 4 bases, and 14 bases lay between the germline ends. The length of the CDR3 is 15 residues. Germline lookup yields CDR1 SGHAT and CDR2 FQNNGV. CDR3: CASSLVSGTSYEQYF. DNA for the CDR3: TGTGCCAGCAGCTTAGTGTCGGGTACGTCGTACGAGCAGTACTTC.

CDR3 nucleotides: TGTGCCAGCTCACCCCTGGGGAGACAAGAGACCCAGTACTTC. Its translation: CASSPLGRQETQYF. This chain links TRBV18 with TRBJ2-5; TRBD2 is a possible D gene (5 bases). V gave up 3 bases and J gave up 2 bases, with 10 bases separating them. The CDR3 runs 14 residues. Germline CDR1 and CDR2: KGHSH and LQKENI.

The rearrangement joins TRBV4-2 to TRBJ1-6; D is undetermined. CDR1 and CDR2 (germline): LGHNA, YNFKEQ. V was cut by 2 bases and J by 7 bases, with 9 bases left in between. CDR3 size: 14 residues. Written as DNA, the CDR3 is TGTGCCAGCAGCCAAAACCGACTAAATTCACCCCTCCACTTT. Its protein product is CASSQNRLNSPLHF.

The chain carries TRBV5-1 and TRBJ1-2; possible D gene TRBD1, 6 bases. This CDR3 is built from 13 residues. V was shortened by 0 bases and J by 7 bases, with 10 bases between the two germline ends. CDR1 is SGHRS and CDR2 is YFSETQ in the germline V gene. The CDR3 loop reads CASSLEQGSGYTF. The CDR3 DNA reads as TGCGCCAGCAGCTTGGAGCAGGGGTCTGGCTACACCTTC.

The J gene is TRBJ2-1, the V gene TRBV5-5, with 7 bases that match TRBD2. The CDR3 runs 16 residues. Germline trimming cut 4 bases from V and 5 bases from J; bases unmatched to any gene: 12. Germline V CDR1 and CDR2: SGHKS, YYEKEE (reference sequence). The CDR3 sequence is CASSPRWSGTNNEQFF. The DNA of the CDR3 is TGTGCCAGCAGCCCCCGTTGGAGCGGGACCAACAATGAGCAGTTCTTC.

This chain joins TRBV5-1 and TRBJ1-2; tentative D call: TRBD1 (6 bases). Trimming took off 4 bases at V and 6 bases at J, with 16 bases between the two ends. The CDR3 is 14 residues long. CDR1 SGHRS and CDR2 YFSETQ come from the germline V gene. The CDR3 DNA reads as TGCGCCAGCAGCAACACCCAGGGGTTAGATGGCTACACCTTC. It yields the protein CASSNTQGLDGYTF.

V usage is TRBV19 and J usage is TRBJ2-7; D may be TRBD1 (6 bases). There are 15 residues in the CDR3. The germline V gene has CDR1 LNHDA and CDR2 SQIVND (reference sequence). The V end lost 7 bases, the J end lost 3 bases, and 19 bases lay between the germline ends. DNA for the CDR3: TGTGCCAGTAACCTTTCCGCAGGGGCCTTCTACGAGCAGTACTTC. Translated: CASNLSAGAFYEQYF. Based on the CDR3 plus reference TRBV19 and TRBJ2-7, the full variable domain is DGGITQSPKYLFRKEGQNVTLSCEQNLNHDAMYWYRQDPGQGLRLIYYSQIVNDFQKGDIAEGYSVSREKKESFPLTVTSAQKNPTAFYLCASNLSAGAFYEQYFGPGTRLTVT.

The CDR3 nucleotides read TGTGCCAGCAGTGCCCAGGAACTGGGGGGTGGCTACACCTTC. The encoded protein is CASSAQELGGGYTF. The V and J genes are TRBV7-9 and TRBJ1-2, with D possibly being TRBD1 (5 bases). Between the trimmed V and J ends, which lost 6 bases and 7 bases, there was a span of 18 bases. CDR1 is SEHNR, CDR2 FQNEAQ, per germline (reference sequence). CDR3 length: 14 residues.

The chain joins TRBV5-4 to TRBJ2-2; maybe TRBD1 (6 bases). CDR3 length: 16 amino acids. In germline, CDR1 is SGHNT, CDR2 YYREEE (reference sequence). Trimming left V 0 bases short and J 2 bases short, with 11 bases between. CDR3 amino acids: CASSLGGQSNTGELFF. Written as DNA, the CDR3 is TGTGCCAGCAGCTTGGGAGGACAGAGCAACACCGGGGAGCTGTTTTTT.